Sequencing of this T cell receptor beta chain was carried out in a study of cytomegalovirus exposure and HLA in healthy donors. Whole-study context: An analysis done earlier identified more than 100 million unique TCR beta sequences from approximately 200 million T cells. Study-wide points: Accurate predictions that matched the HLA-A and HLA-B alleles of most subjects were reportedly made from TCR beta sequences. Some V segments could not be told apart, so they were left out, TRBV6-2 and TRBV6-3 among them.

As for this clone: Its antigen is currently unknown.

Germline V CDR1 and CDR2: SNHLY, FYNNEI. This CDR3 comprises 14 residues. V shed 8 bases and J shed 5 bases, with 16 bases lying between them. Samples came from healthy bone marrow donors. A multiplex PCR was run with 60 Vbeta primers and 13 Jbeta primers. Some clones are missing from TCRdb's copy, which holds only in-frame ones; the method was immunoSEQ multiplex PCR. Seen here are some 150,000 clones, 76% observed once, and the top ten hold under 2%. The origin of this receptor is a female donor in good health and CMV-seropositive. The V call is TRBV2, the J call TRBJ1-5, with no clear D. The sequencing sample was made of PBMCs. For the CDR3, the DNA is TGTGCCAGCCGTGGACCGCGGCGGGATCAGCCCCAGCATTTT. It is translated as CASRGPRRDQPQHF.